This TCR beta chain emerged from a study of blood T cell repertoires in COVID-19. Study at large: Whether acute or convalescent, the COVID-19 samples came from the United States, Italy and Spain. The cDNA or gDNA used as material had been derived from T cells, B-cell-depleted T cells, or PBMCs.

Per the original methods: Estimates of nucleated cell counts were drawn from the amplification of reference gene primers. Clones were sequenced by immunoSEQ multiplex PCR, and TCRdb holds only the in-frame ones, with some missing. V, J and clone size are those of that table, while D and trimming were read from the DNA. The repertoire holds fewer than 250,000 clones, with about 87% as singletons. Recruits, aged roughly 18 to 95 years, lived in around 24 US areas. This CDR3 region has 17 residues. The J segment lost 7 bases and the V segment lost 1 base, leaving 12 bases of the junction unmatched. Germline CDR1 SGHTA, CDR2 FQGNSA.

The source material was PBMCs or T cells enriched from blood (not recorded which). The V and J genes are TRBV7-2 and TRBJ2-5, with 10 bases fitting TRBD2. The TCR originated in a woman in her thirties with acute COVID-19. CDR3 nucleotide sequence: TGTGCCAGCAGCTTAGATCTCGGGACTAGCGATTCGGGGACCCAGTACTTC. Translation: CASSLDLGTSDSGTQYF.